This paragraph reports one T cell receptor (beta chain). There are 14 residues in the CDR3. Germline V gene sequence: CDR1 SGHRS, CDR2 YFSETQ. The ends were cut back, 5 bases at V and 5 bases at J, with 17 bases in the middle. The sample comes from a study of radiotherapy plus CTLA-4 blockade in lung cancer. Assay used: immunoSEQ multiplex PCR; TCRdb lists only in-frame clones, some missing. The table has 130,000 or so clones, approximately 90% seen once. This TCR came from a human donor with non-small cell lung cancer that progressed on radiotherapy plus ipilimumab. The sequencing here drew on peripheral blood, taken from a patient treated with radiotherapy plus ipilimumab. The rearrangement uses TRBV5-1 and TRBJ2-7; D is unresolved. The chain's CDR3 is CASRPEGLAHEQYF. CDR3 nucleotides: TGCGCCAGCAGACCGGAAGGGCTGGCGCACGAGCAGTACTTC.